The 17 T cell receptor beta chains in this list originate from one sample, sequenced in a study of Ad26.COV2.S vaccination and SARS-CoV-2 variants. Profiled with immunoSEQ multiplex PCR; TCRdb holds only in-frame clones, not every one. The sample lists about 350,000 clones, 86% occurring once. The treatment: some 20 received Ad26.COV2.S at low or high dose, single or two shots; about 5 received placebo; per-sample allocation not given. Repertoires come from day 63 after the first vaccine or placebo injection. This specimen consisted of peripheral blood, obtained in a trial of Ad26.COV2.S vaccine versus placebo. Source of these receptors: a person between 18 and 59 years old who received the Ad26.COV2.S COVID-19 vaccine or a placebo.

This chain's CDR3 is CASSRSGQDYGYTF. CDR3 bases: TGTGCCAGTAGTAGATCGGGTCAGGACTATGGCTACACCTTC. The V and J genes are TRBV19 and TRBJ1-2; D call uncertain. Deletions cut 4 bases from V and 3 bases from J, with 12 bases between. The CDR3 is made up of 14 amino acids. The germline gives CDR1 LNHDA, CDR2 SQIVND (reference sequence).

V is TRBV28 and J is TRBJ1-1; 8 bases line up with TRBD1. Losses at the gene ends were 6 bases for V and 6 bases for J; bases not matched to a gene: 12. CDR1 and CDR2 (germline): MDHEN, SYDVKM. The CDR3 has 15 residues. The CDR3 reads CASRQGAAPRPEAFF. CDR3 nucleotides: TGTGCCAGCAGGCAGGGGGCGGCCCCTAGGCCTGAAGCTTTCTTT. Looking up the rest from reference TRBV28 and TRBJ1-1 gives the full variable domain: DVKVTQSSRYLVKRTGEKVFLECVQDMDHENMFWYRQDPGLGLRLIYFSYDVKMKEKGDIPEGYSVSREKKERFSLILESASTNQTSMYLCASRQGAAPRPEAFFGQGTRLTVV.

The rearrangement joins TRBV28 to TRBJ1-1; D not resolved. Trimming removed 2 bases at V and 5 bases at J, with 3 bases between. The CDR3 contains 11 residues. Germline V gene sequence: CDR1 MDHEN, CDR2 SYDVKM. Here the CDR3 DNA reads TGTGCCAGCAGTTTAAGGACTGAAGCTTTCTTT. This codes for CASSLRTEAFF. The variable domain in full, completed from reference TRBV28 and TRBJ1-1, reads DVKVTQSSRYLVKRTGEKVFLECVQDMDHENMFWYRQDPGLGLRLIYFSYDVKMKEKGDIPEGYSVSREKKERFSLILESASTNQTSMYLCASSLRTEAFFGQGTRLTVV.

This chain uses TRBV7-2 with TRBJ2-5; D gene unclear. Germline loops: CDR1 SGHTA, CDR2 FQGNSA. With 5 bases removed from V and 4 bases from J, the gap between germline ends came to 11 bases. The length of the CDR3 is 13 residues. The CDR3 reads CASSPEARETQYF. CDR3 in DNA: TGTGCCAGCAGCCCAGAGGCTCGAGAGACCCAGTACTTC.

This chain links TRBV2 with TRBJ2-6; D is perhaps TRBD2 (5 bases). The CDR3 contains 13 residues. Between the trimmed V and J ends, which lost 8 bases and 4 bases, there was a span of 9 bases. Germline V gene data show CDR1 as SNHLY and CDR2 as FYNNEI. CDR3: CASSGEGANVLTF. CDR3 bases: TGTGCCAGCTCCGGGGAGGGGGCCAACGTCCTGACTTTC.

This sequence joins TRBV4-1 and TRBJ2-3, with TRBD2 identical over 15 bases. The CDR3 totals 17 residues. Germline V gene data show CDR1 as MGHRA and CDR2 as YSYEKL. With V trimmed by 1 base and J by 6 bases, 5 bases remained unmatched. In nucleotides, the CDR3 is TGCGCCAGCAGCCAAGGGGGACTAGCGGGGGGAGCGGATACGCAGTATTTT. This encodes CASSQGGLAGGADTQYF.

V gene TRBV7-8 combines with J gene TRBJ2-5, with D possibly matching TRBD2 (5 bases). CDR1 is SGHVS and CDR2 is FQNEAQ in the germline V gene. Trimming removed 6 bases from V and 1 base from J, with 12 bases in between. This CDR3 comprises 14 residues. The DNA for the CDR3 is TGTGCCAGCAGAAAAAGGACTGCCCAAGAGACCCAGTACTTC. It specifies CASRKRTAQETQYF.

The gene calls are TRBV20-1 and TRBJ1-1; D is uncertain. CDR3 length: 11 amino acids. The V and J ends lost 5 bases and 7 bases respectively, with 11 bases between them. Germline assignment: CDR1 DFQATT and CDR2 SNEGSKA (reference sequence). CDR3 in amino acids: CSAARGVEAFF. The CDR3 coding sequence is TGCAGTGCTGCCCGCGGGGTTGAAGCTTTCTTT.

The chain carries TRBV3-1 (or the pseudogene TRBV3-2) and TRBJ2-2; 9 positions agree with TRBD2. The junction had 1 base not matched to a gene; V was cut back by 2 bases and J by 3 bases. This CDR3 has 15 amino acids. Germline CDR1 and CDR2: LGHDT and YNNKEL (reference sequence). Here the CDR3 DNA reads TGTGCCAGCAGCCAACGACTAGCGGACACCGGGGAGCTGTTTTTT. It codes for CASSQRLADTGELFF.

The chain has TRBV7-2 and TRBJ2-7; D may be TRBD2 (5 bases). CDR1 SGHTA and CDR2 FQGNSA come from the germline V gene. CDR3 length: 14 amino acids. V was shortened by 4 bases and J by 4 bases, with 14 bases between the two germline ends. The CDR3 is CASSYGGPTYEQYF. CDR3 DNA: TGTGCCAGCAGCTATGGCGGGCCTACGTACGAGCAGTACTTC. Variable domain in full (rest from reference TRBV7-2 and TRBJ2-7): GAGVSQSPSNKVTEKGKDVELRCDPISGHTALYWYRQSLGQGLEFLIYFQGNSAPDKSGLPSDRFSAERTGGSVSTLTIQRTQQEDSAVYLCASSYGGPTYEQYFGPGTRLTVT.

This chain connects TRBV7-2 to TRBJ2-1; no definite D call. Germline V CDR1 and CDR2: SGHTA, FQGNSA. Trimming left V 5 bases short and J 7 bases short, with 6 bases between. CDR3 length equals 11 residues. CDR3 bases: TGTGCCAGCAGCCGCAGGAATGAGCAGTTCTTC. Translating gives CASSRRNEQFF.

This sequence joins TRBV5-1 and TRBJ1-1, with a weak D call TRBD1 (6 bases). The V end lost 2 bases, the J end lost 0 bases, and 8 bases lay between the germline ends. The CDR3 has 14 residues. Germline CDR1 reads SGHRS; CDR2 reads YFSETQ. CDR3 coding DNA: TGCGCCAGCAGCTTAGGGACATTGAACACTGAAGCTTTCTTT. Translating gives CASSLGTLNTEAFF.

V gene TRBV11-2 combines with J gene TRBJ1-2; D possibly corresponds to TRBD1 (6 bases). The CDR3 length is 13 residues. The V and J ends lost 5 bases and 8 bases respectively, with 15 bases between them. Germline CDR1 SGHAT, CDR2 FQNNGV. Here the CDR3 reads CASSLGAAPGYTF. The CDR3, as DNA: TGTGCCAGCAGCCTGGGGGCAGCCCCCGGCTACACCTTC.

The chain uses TRBV28 and TRBJ1-5; TRBD1 is a possible D gene (5 bases). CDR1 and CDR2 from the germline V gene are MDHEN and SYDVKM. There are 15 residues in the CDR3. The germline V and J ends were trimmed by 4 bases and 0 bases, with 10 bases remaining between them. CDR3 nucleotide sequence: TGTGCCAGCAGTTGGGACGGCTATAGCAATCAGCCCCAGCATTTT. Translation: CASSWDGYSNQPQHF.

This clone was detected only once. The chain carries TRBV7-9 and TRBJ1-4; TRBD1 matches at 7 bases. V lost 5 bases and J lost 7; bases outside the gene matches: 7. The CDR3 loop spans 14 amino acids. Per the germline V gene, CDR1 is SEHNR and CDR2 is FQNEAQ (reference sequence). For the CDR3, the DNA is TGTGCCAGCAGCCCTACAGGGGTTGTTGAAAAACTGTTTTTT. It is translated as CASSPTGVVEKLFF. The full variable domain, rest sourced from reference TRBV7-9 and TRBJ1-4, is DTGVSQNPRHKITKRGQNVTFRCDPISEHNRLYWYRQTLGQGPEFLTYFQNEAQLEKSRLLSDRFSAERPKGSFSTLEIQRTEQGDSAMYLCASSPTGVVEKLFFGSGTQLSVL.

The rearrangement uses TRBV2 and TRBJ1-5; the D is unclear. Germline CDR1 and CDR2: SNHLY and FYNNEI. This CDR3 spans 14 amino acids. V was pared by 5 bases and J by 2 bases, with 10 bases between. The CDR3 sequence is CASSPDWGNQPQHF. In nucleotides, the CDR3 is TGTGCCAGCAGTCCTGACTGGGGCAATCAGCCCCAGCATTTT.

The chain recombines TRBV4-1 with TRBJ1-5; D gene unclear. The V end lost 0 bases, the J end lost 0 bases, and 9 bases lay between the germline ends. The CDR3 totals 16 residues. Germline CDR1 MGHRA, CDR2 YSYEKL. CDR3 nucleotide sequence: TGCGCCAGCAGCCAAGACAGAGTAAATAGCAATCAGCCCCAGCATTTT. Protein: CASSQDRVNSNQPQHF.